In its sample, the clone carrying this T cell receptor (beta chain) was seen a few times. The antigen is unknown. CDR3-region Arm-PCR and iRepertoire HTBI primers produced the TCR beta libraries. TCRdb re-analysed the multiplex PCR reads in MiXCR, keeping a single row per CDR3 protein. The table lists hundreds of thousands of distinct CDR3 sequences, 15% to 20% of them singletons. Germline CDR1 is SEHNR and CDR2 is FQNEAQ (reference sequence). CDR3 length: 16 amino acids. After removal of 2 bases from V and 6 bases from J, the junction contained 10 bases not matched to a gene. The sample comes from a study of regulatory T cells in long-lasting Graves disease. Study summary: Antithyroid drug exposure in newly diagnosed Graves' patients had lasted under 3 months.

Findings of the study overall: Persistent disease showed a preference for TRBV28, TRBJ1-2 and TRBJ2-5.

Regarding time point: newly diagnosed GD, antithyroid drugs for less than 3 months. The TCR library used RNA extracted from PBMCs. American Thyroid Association guidelines defined how Graves' disease was diagnosed. Another study also made use of these data, one on T cells in Graves' hyperthyroidism and ophthalmopathy. As that report states: Researchers barred patients who had uncontrolled infection, other autoimmune disease, pregnancy or lactation.

This clonotype was sampled from a woman in her twenties or thirties with Graves disease. The gene calls are TRBV7-9 and TRBJ2-1; 7 nucleotides line up with TRBD1. The sample in question was peripheral blood mononuclear cells (PBMCs), obtained at new diagnosis, from a patient treated with antithyroid drugs. This chain's CDR3 is CASSLRDRVRGNEQFF. CDR3 in DNA: TGTGCCAGCAGCTTAAGAGACAGGGTCAGGGGCAATGAGCAGTTCTTC. The variable domain in full, with the rest retrieved from reference TRBV7-9 and TRBJ2-1, is DTGVSQNPRHKITKRGQNVTFRCDPISEHNRLYWYRQTLGQGPEFLTYFQNEAQLEKSRLLSDRFSAERPKGSFSTLEIQRTEQGDSAMYLCASSLRDRVRGNEQFFGPGTRLTVL.